The rows below give T cell receptor beta chains drawn from one sample of a study of CD8+ T cells in alopecia areata. Method: immunoSEQ multiplex PCR; TCRdb's copy keeps in-frame clones and lacks some. Among about 210,000 clones listed, just over 65% were seen once. Source: CD4+ T cells sorted from blood, taken at approximately week 42, from a patient treated with tofacitinib. These receptors came from a human donor with alopecia areata. Both conserved end residues are part of each CDR3. D genes are given only for firm matches. Some rows mark clone size as missing; the rest say once, few, many or name a class of expanded clone.

v_gene	d_gene	abundance	j_gene	CDR3aa	CDR3nt
TRBV6-4	TRBD2	.	TRBJ2-1	CASSLTSGGANEQFF	TGTGCCAGCAGTTTGACTAGCGGGGGGGCGAATGAGCAGTTCTTC
TRBV11-3	TRBD1	.	TRBJ1-1	CASSLVGRQGMNTEAFF	TGTGCCAGCAGCTTAGTTGGTCGACAGGGGATGAACACTGAAGCTTTCTTT
TRBV27	.	.	TRBJ1-1	CASSLRKSNTEAFF	TGTGCCAGCAGTTTAAGGAAATCTAACACTGAAGCTTTCTTT
TRBV29-1	.	.	TRBJ2-7	CSVLRDTYEQYF	TGCAGCGTTCTCCGGGACACCTACGAGCAGTACTTC
TRBV27	TRBD2	.	TRBJ2-1	CASSPRGGRDNEQFF	TGTGCCAGCAGTCCTCGGGGGGGCCGGGACAATGAGCAGTTCTTC
TRBV20-1	.	.	TRBJ2-7	CSARTGYEQYF	TGCAGTGCTAGAACGGGGTACGAGCAGTACTTC
TRBV6-5	.	.	TRBJ1-2	CASSRSQGQYGYTF	TGTGCCAGCAGTCGATCGCAGGGTCAATATGGCTACACCTTC
TRBV4-3	TRBD2	.	TRBJ2-1	CASSLERGQDNEQFF	TGCGCCAGCAGCCTTGAGCGGGGGCAGGACAATGAGCAGTTCTTC
TRBV29-1	.	.	TRBJ2-7	CSVQDRQQYF	TGCAGCGTACAGGACCGCCAGCAGTACTTC
TRBV2	.	few	TRBJ2-1	CATTQSAGSYNEQFF	TGTGCCACGACGCAATCGGCGGGATCCTACAATGAGCAGTTCTTC
TRBV5-1	TRBD1	few	TRBJ1-5	CASSLTGTGNQPQHF	TGCGCCAGCAGCTTGACGGGGACAGGTAATCAGCCCCAGCATTTT
TRBV11-2	.	.	TRBJ2-1	CASSLALASMAPQFF	TGTGCCAGCAGCTTAGCTTTGGCTAGCATGGCCCCGCAGTTCTTC
TRBV10-3	TRBD2	.	TRBJ2-3	CATVAGAGDTQYF	TGTGCCACCGTAGCGGGGGCTGGAGATACGCAGTATTTT
TRBV7-3	.	few	TRBJ2-3	CASSVSGHSTDTQYF	TGTGCCAGCTCTGTTAGCGGTCACTCCACAGATACGCAGTATTTT
TRBV29-1	TRBD1	.	TRBJ2-7	CSIRQGVHEQYF	TGCAGCATTCGACAGGGGGTACACGAGCAGTACTTC
TRBV29-1	TRBD1	.	TRBJ2-3	CSVTGTGGSDTQYF	TGCAGCGTAACCGGGACAGGGGGCTCAGATACGCAGTATTTT
TRBV27	.	.	TRBJ2-7	CASSFRGLAPYEQYF	TGTGCCAGCAGTTTCCGGGGGCTAGCGCCCTACGAGCAGTACTTC
TRBV29-1	.	.	TRBJ1-2	CSVEDLGGANGYTF	TGCAGCGTTGAAGACCTGGGAGGGGCTAATGGCTACACCTTC
TRBV30	.	few	TRBJ2-5	CAWGGRQGAQYF	TGTGCCTGGGGGGGGCGGCAAGGGGCCCAGTACTTC
TRBV29-1	.	.	TRBJ2-1	CSVYKGNEQFF	TGCAGCGTATACAAGGGGAATGAGCAGTTCTTC
TRBV18	.	once	TRBJ2-5	CASSLAGQFYETQYF	TGTGCCAGCTCACTCGCAGGACAGTTTTATGAGACCCAGTACTTC
TRBV10-3	TRBD1	.	TRBJ1-2	CAISAGQGYGYTF	TGTGCCATCAGTGCGGGACAGGGATATGGCTACACCTTC
TRBV5-1	TRBD1	.	TRBJ2-1	CASSTQGLRYNEQFF	TGCGCCAGCAGCACACAGGGGCTCCGCTACAATGAGCAGTTCTTC
TRBV7-2	.	few	TRBJ2-5	CASSPRLGREETQYF	TGTGCCAGCAGCCCCAGATTAGGACGGGAAGAGACCCAGTACTTC
TRBV6-5	.	.	TRBJ1-6	CASSGPSSYNSPLHF	TGTGCCAGCAGTGGGCCTAGCTCCTATAATTCACCCCTCCACTTT
TRBV7-2	.	.	TRBJ1-2	CASSSGQTLYGYTF	TGTGCCAGCAGCTCTGGACAGACCCTCTATGGCTACACCTTC
TRBV29-1	.	few	TRBJ1-1	CSVDGSMNTEAFF	TGCAGCGTTGATGGAAGTATGAACACTGAAGCTTTCTTT
TRBV30	.	.	TRBJ2-7	CAWSAGISQYF	TGTGCCTGGAGTGCCGGTATTTCGCAGTACTTC
TRBV6-1	.	.	TRBJ1-4	CASSEATGAGEKLFF	TGTGCCAGCAGTGAAGCAACGGGGGCAGGTGAAAAACTGTTTTTT
TRBV2	.	few	TRBJ1-2	CASSIQKNYGYTF	TGTGCCAGCAGTATACAGAAAAACTATGGCTACACCTTC
TRBV30	.	.	TRBJ2-5	CAWSVEVTQYF	TGTGCCTGGAGTGTAGAGGTGACCCAGTACTTC
TRBV30	.	.	TRBJ2-7	CAWSALGGQQYF	TGTGCCTGGAGCGCCCTAGGGGGGCAGCAGTACTTC
TRBV7-2	TRBD1	.	TRBJ1-5	CASSLGGQGNQPQHF	TGTGCCAGCAGCTTAGGTGGACAGGGAAATCAGCCCCAGCATTTT